The present T cell receptor (beta chain) was sequenced within a study of cytomegalovirus exposure and HLA in healthy donors. When sampled, the donors appeared nominally healthy, though they likely had unrecorded immune exposures. Primers for the PCR totalled 60 Vbeta and 13 Jbeta. Assay used: immunoSEQ multiplex PCR; TCRdb lists only in-frame clones, some missing. The sample lists 45,000 to 60,000 clones, about three quarters occurring once. Germline CDR1 is ENHRY and CDR2 is SYGVKD. Trimming cost V 3 bases and J 2 bases; bases outside gene matches: 1. The CDR3 has 14 residues. Overall study results and limits: In a later analysis, compared with equally common non-associated chains, HLA-associated beta chains were more expanded. In a later analysis, specific HLA alleles were associated with 16,000 or so TCR beta sequences at a 0.05 false discovery rate. Specificity for CMV antigens was confirmed in vitro for a few of the CMV-associated chains.

On this clone itself: Its antigen is still unknown.

Sequencing used PBMCs. This receptor was identified in a man aged 18 to 30 in good health and CMV-seronegative. The chain employs TRBV10-3 and TRBJ2-7; 10 nucleotides align to TRBD2. CDR3 sequence reads: CAISELAGTYEQYF. The CDR3 DNA reads TGTGCCATCAGTGAACTAGCGGGAACCTACGAGCAGTACTTC.